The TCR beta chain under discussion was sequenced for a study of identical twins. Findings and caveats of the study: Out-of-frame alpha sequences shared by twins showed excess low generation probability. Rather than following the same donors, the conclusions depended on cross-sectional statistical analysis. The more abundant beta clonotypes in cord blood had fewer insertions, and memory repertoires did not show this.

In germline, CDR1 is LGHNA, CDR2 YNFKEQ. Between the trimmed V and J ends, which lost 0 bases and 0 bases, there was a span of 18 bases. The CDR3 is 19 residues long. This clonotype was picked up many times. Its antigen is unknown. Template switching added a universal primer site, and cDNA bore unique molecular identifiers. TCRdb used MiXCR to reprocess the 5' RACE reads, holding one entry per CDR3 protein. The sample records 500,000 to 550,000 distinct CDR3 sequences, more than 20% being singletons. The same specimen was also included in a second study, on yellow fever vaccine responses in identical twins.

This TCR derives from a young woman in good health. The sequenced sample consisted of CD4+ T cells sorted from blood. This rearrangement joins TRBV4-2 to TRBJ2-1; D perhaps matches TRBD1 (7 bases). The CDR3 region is CASSQDPRQGGGSYNEQFF. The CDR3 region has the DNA TGTGCCAGCAGCCAAGATCCCCGCCAGGGGGGAGGCTCCTACAATGAGCAGTTCTTC.